This T cell receptor beta chain comes out of a study of Ad26.COV2.S vaccination and SARS-CoV-2 variants. General study findings and limits: Researchers reported similar non-spike TCR breadth in vaccine and placebo recipients. Total T cell responses were possibly underestimated by TCR breadth and depth analyses. In vaccinated individuals, spike-specific CD8+ and CD4+ T cell responses reportedly displayed substantial breadth.

A word on this clone: The antigen is unknown.

Treatment defined: about 20 received Ad26.COV2.S at low or high dose, single or two shots; roughly five received placebo; per-sample allocation not given. After the first vaccine or placebo injection, samples were drawn on day 63. Based in Boston, the donor was an adult of 18-55 years. Only in-frame clones appear in the TCRdb table, and some are missing; sequencing was by immunoSEQ multiplex PCR. Here the sample spans 350,000 to 450,000 clones, 70% to 90% being singletons. This material consisted of peripheral blood, taken in a trial of Ad26.COV2.S vaccine versus placebo. This receptor was obtained from a person between 18 and 60 years old who received the Ad26.COV2.S COVID-19 vaccine or a placebo.

CDR3 DNA sequence: TGTGCCAGCAGCCTGACATTGGGCACAGATACGCAGTATTTT. As protein: CASSLTLGTDTQYF. This chain uses TRBV7-9 with TRBJ2-3, with D unresolved. CDR3 length equals 14 residues. Germline V gives CDR1 SEHNR, CDR2 FQNEAQ (reference sequence). V was shortened by 5 bases and J by 1 base, with 10 bases between the two germline ends.